Shown below are 23 T cell receptor beta chains from a single sample sequenced in a study of cytomegalovirus exposure and HLA in healthy donors. PCR amplification relied on 60 Vbeta primers (plus 13 Jbeta primers). The method was immunoSEQ multiplex PCR; TCRdb's version includes in-frame clones alone and lacks a portion of them. The data show under 150,000 clones, roughly 60% seen once. The source material was PBMCs. Receptor source: a man aged 35 to 55 in good health and CMV-seropositive.

V gene TRBV11-2 combines with J gene TRBJ1-1; TRBD1 agrees at 7 bases. This CDR3 has 15 residues. V was clipped by 3 bases and J by 3 bases; unmatched bases: 7. Germline loops: CDR1 SGHAT, CDR2 FQNNGV. CDR3 loop: CASSLGLGQYTEAFF. As DNA, the CDR3 is TGTGCCAGCAGCTTGGGCTTGGGACAGTACACTGAAGCTTTCTTT.

The genes are TRBV27 and TRBJ1-5; D call uncertain. Germline V CDR1 and CDR2: MNHEY, SMNVEV (reference sequence). Trimming cost V 5 bases and J 6 bases, with 11 bases left between them. This CDR3 is 13 amino acids long. This chain's CDR3 is CASSEGFSQPQHF. CDR3 nucleotides: TGTGCCAGCAGTGAGGGTTTTTCTCAGCCCCAGCATTTT.

The rearrangement uses TRBV25-1 and TRBJ2-4; D gene unclear. The germline V gene has CDR1 MGHDK and CDR2 SYGVNS. The CDR3 consists of 15 residues. V was trimmed by 5 bases and J by 8 bases, leaving 19 bases between them. The CDR3, as DNA: TGTGCCAGCAGTACCTCCGGCAGCTCGGCGGACATTCAGTACTTC. Protein: CASSTSGSSADIQYF.

This chain joins TRBV5-5 and TRBJ1-2, with D maybe TRBD1 (5 bases). The CDR3 length is 14 residues. The germline V and J ends were trimmed by 4 bases and 0 bases, with 10 bases remaining between them. Germline loops: CDR1 SGHKS, CDR2 YYEKEE (reference sequence). CDR3 sequence (DNA): TGTGCCAGCAGCCTGGACATTGCTAACTATGGCTACACCTTC. Its translation is CASSLDIANYGYTF.

The CDR3 bases are TGTGCCAGCAGCGGAGCAGTCTCCTACGAGCAGTACTTC. It codes for CASSGAVSYEQYF. V usage is TRBV7-9 and J usage is TRBJ2-7, with D hard to call. CDR3 length: 13 residues. V was clipped by 5 bases and J by 0 bases, with 8 bases between them. The V gene's germline CDR1 is SEHNR and CDR2 FQNEAQ (reference sequence).

The chain joins TRBV5-8 to TRBJ2-7; possibly TRBD2 for D (7 bases). The ends were cut back, 0 bases at V and 3 bases at J, with 16 bases in the middle. Germline V gene data show CDR1 as SGHTS and CDR2 as YDEGEE. This CDR3 region has 16 residues. CDR3 in DNA: TGTGCCAGCAGCTTGGGTGCGGGGGCGGGATACTACGAGCAGTACTTC. The encoded protein is CASSLGAGAGYYEQYF.

This clone has more than one count but fewer than ten. V is TRBV29-1 and J is TRBJ2-5; 11 positions match TRBD2. The CDR3 extends over 13 amino acids. Germline lookup yields CDR1 SQVTM and CDR2 ANQGSEA. V lost 4 bases to trimming and J lost 4 bases; unmatched junction nucleotides: 2. The CDR3 DNA sequence: TGCAGCGTTGCCCTAGCGGGAGGAGAGACCCAGTACTTC. Translation: CSVALAGGETQYF.

The chain carries TRBV18 and TRBJ1-1; a weak D match, TRBD1 (5 bases). The CDR3 runs to 14 residues. V was pared by 6 bases and J by 4 bases, with 15 bases between. Looked up from germline, CDR1 is KGHSH and CDR2 is LQKENI. The CDR3 region is CASSPRERATEAFF. The CDR3, as DNA: TGTGCCAGCTCCCCCAGGGAAAGGGCCACTGAAGCTTTCTTT.

This clone was observed a few times. The germline gene is not matched at one end of the junction; a read error may be the cause. The J gene is TRBJ1-5, the V gene TRBV7-9; unclear D gene. The length of the CDR3 is 12 residues. Germline V gives CDR1 SEHNR, CDR2 FQNEAQ (reference sequence). CDR3 coding DNA: TGTTCCAGCAGCTCGAGAAATCAGCCCCAGCATTTT. This translates into CSSSSRNQPQHF.

This chain uses TRBV10-3 with TRBJ1-1, with D unclear. Trimming pared 7 bases from V and 2 bases from J, leaving 26 bases between. Germline V gene data show CDR1 as ENHRY and CDR2 as SYGVKD. This CDR3 region has 18 residues. CDR3 sequence reads: CAIMEALGEAEENTEAFF. For the CDR3, the DNA is TGTGCCATCATGGAGGCCTTAGGAGAAGCGGAGGAAAACACTGAAGCTTTCTTT.

The rearrangement links TRBV18 to TRBJ2-3, with 10 bases aligning to TRBD2. The CDR3 is made up of 18 amino acids. The germline CDR1 and CDR2 sequences are KGHSH and LQKENI. The V gene end was trimmed by 0 bases and the J gene end by 4 bases; junction bases not matched to a gene: 10. The CDR3 region is CASSPPRGAGGTPDTQYF. The DNA for the CDR3 is TGTGCCAGCTCACCACCGAGGGGAGCGGGGGGGACCCCAGATACGCAGTATTTT.

This clone was counted a few times. The rearrangement uses TRBV6-5 and TRBJ2-7; perhaps TRBD1 as D (6 bases). The germline gives CDR1 MNHEY, CDR2 SVGAGI. This CDR3 is 13 amino acids long. Trimming cost V 2 bases and J 3 bases, with 8 bases left between them. CDR3 in amino acids: CASSYTGNYEQYF. CDR3 sequence (DNA): TGTGCCAGCAGTTACACAGGGAACTACGAGCAGTACTTC.

On this clone: Other DNA variants within this sample encode the same CDR3. The chain joins TRBV6-5 to TRBJ1-5; maybe TRBD1 (6 bases). This CDR3 contains 15 residues. The germline gives CDR1 MNHEY, CDR2 SVGAGI. Trimming pared 3 bases from V and 4 bases from J, leaving 13 bases between. CDR3 protein: CASSYSGQTNQPQHF. CDR3 in DNA: TGTGCCAGCAGTTATAGTGGACAGACAAATCAGCCCCAGCATTTT.

This clone was recorded only once. V is TRBV7-2 and J is TRBJ2-3, with 8 bases that match TRBD2. With 5 bases clipped from V and 2 bases from J, the junction kept 9 bases outside the gene matches. The CDR3 totals 16 residues. Germline CDR1 and CDR2: SGHTA and FQGNSA. The CDR3 nucleotides are TGTGCCAGCAGCCCTTGGGGACTAGGCCCCACAGATACGCAGTATTTT. This translates into CASSPWGLGPTDTQYF.

The V and J genes are TRBV29-1 and TRBJ2-1; 9 nucleotides line up with TRBD2. This CDR3 contains 14 residues. Germline V gene lookup returns CDR1 SQVTM and CDR2 ANQGSEA. The V and J ends lost 3 bases and 7 bases, in that order; junction bases with no gene match: 7. For the CDR3, the DNA is TGCAGCGTTGATGGCGGGGGGGCCGGGAATGAGCAGTTCTTC. Its translation is CSVDGGGAGNEQFF.

The chain recombines TRBV6-5 with TRBJ2-3; TRBD1 agrees at 10 bases. The CDR3 loop spans 16 amino acids. Germline V gene lookup returns CDR1 MNHEY and CDR2 SVGAGI. J lost 4 bases, V lost 2 bases, and 6 bases had no gene match. The CDR3 DNA sequence: TGTGCCAGCAGTTACGGGACAGGGGTCGGGTCAGATACGCAGTATTTT. Translating gives CASSYGTGVGSDTQYF.

The chain employs TRBV18 and TRBJ1-3; the D gene is possibly TRBD1 (5 bases). The CDR3 has 13 residues. V lost 6 bases, J lost 2 bases, and 8 bases lay in between. CDR1 and CDR2 (germline): KGHSH, LQKENI. This CDR3 reads CASSQGAGNTIYF. DNA of the CDR3: TGTGCCAGCTCGCAGGGCGCTGGAAACACCATATATTTT. Using reference TRBV18 and TRBJ1-3 for the parts outside the CDR3, the full variable domain is NAGVMQNPRHLVRRRGQEARLRCSPMKGHSHVYWYRQLPEEGLKFMVYLQKENIIDESGMPKERFSAEFPKEGPSILRIQQVVRGDSAAYFCASSQGAGNTIYFGEGSWLTVV.

The table lists this clone with many counts. This chain links TRBV7-9 with TRBJ2-3; D may be TRBD2 (5 bases). V dropped 4 bases and J dropped 3 bases, with 20 bases sitting between them. The CDR3 has 17 amino acids. Germline CDR1 is SEHNR and CDR2 is FQNEAQ (reference sequence). In DNA form, the CDR3 reads TGTGCCAGCAGCTCCCCGGAACCTAGCCAAGAGACAGATACGCAGTATTTT. Amino acids: CASSSPEPSQETDTQYF.

This chain's CDR3 is CASSPPGSSGGGEQPQHF. Here the CDR3 DNA reads TGTGCCAGCTCACCACCGGGCTCCTCAGGGGGCGGAGAACAGCCCCAGCATTTT. The rearrangement joins TRBV18 to TRBJ1-5; 8 nucleotides align to TRBD1. V was clipped by 0 bases and J by 7 bases; unmatched bases: 14. This CDR3 is built from 18 residues. Germline-derived CDR1 and CDR2 are KGHSH and LQKENI. Looking up the rest from reference TRBV18 and TRBJ1-5 gives the full variable domain: NAGVMQNPRHLVRRRGQEARLRCSPMKGHSHVYWYRQLPEEGLKFMVYLQKENIIDESGMPKERFSAEFPKEGPSILRIQQVVRGDSAAYFCASSPPGSSGGGEQPQHFGDGTRLSIL.

V and J are TRBV19 and TRBJ2-7, with 7 bases fitting TRBD1. The V segment lost 5 bases and the J segment 4 bases; nucleotides outside the gene matches: 5. This CDR3 region has 13 residues. Germline CDR1 reads LNHDA; CDR2 reads SQIVND (reference sequence). The CDR3 DNA reads as TGTGCCAGTAGTTCTGACAGGGATTACGAGCAGTACTTC. Its protein is CASSSDRDYEQYF.

This clone was seen a handful of times. This chain joins TRBV10-3 and TRBJ2-5; 10 bases match TRBD2. There are 16 residues in the CDR3. Trimming cost V 4 bases and J 4 bases; bases outside gene matches: 9. Germline lookup yields CDR1 ENHRY and CDR2 SYGVKD. CDR3 DNA: TGTGCCATCAGTGGGCAGCGGGAGGGCCTCGGAGAGACCCAGTACTTC. Protein: CAISGQREGLGETQYF.

The chain recombines TRBV15 with TRBJ2-2, with 9 bases that match TRBD1. V trimming: 4 bases; J trimming: 7 bases; junction bases outside the gene matches: 7. CDR1 and CDR2 (germline): LNHNV, YYDKDF (reference sequence). The CDR3 is 15 amino acids. In DNA form, the CDR3 reads TGTGCCACCAGCAAGGGGACAGGGCTTGACGGGGAGCTGTTTTTT. Its protein product is CATSKGTGLDGELFF.

This rearrangement joins TRBV7-9 to TRBJ2-3, with TRBD1 matching 8 bases. J was trimmed by 2 bases and V by 1 base; bases with no gene match: 2. Germline CDR1 reads SEHNR; CDR2 reads FQNEAQ (reference sequence). The CDR3 has 15 amino acids. The DNA of the CDR3 is TGTGCCAGCAGCTTAGGGACAGGGTTCACAGATACGCAGTATTTT. Amino acids: CASSLGTGFTDTQYF.